The clone carrying this T cell receptor beta chain was recorded once. The sample originates from a study of blood T cell repertoires in COVID-19. Study-wide context: Collection of acute and convalescent COVID-19 samples took place in the United States, Italy and Spain. T cells, B-cell-depleted T cells, or PBMCs provided the cDNA or gDNA that served as material.

CDR3 length: 13 residues. The table came from immunoSEQ multiplex PCR; TCRdb's copy has only in-frame clones and leaves some out. The sample has around 100,000 clones, around nine tenths seen once. The V and J genes are TRBV21-1 and TRBJ1-6; the table calls TRBD1, which could not be checked here. TRBV21-1 is deemed a pseudogene. The receptor was isolated from a man aged 80 or over with acute or convalescent COVID-19. Sequencing was carried out using peripheral blood. CDR3 loop: CASVAGNNSPLHF. The CDR3 nucleotides are TGTGCCAGCGTTGCAGGAAATAATTCACCCCTCCACTTT.